The 11 T cell receptor beta chains below were found in one sample sequenced in a study of cytomegalovirus exposure and HLA in healthy donors. PCR employed 60 Vbeta and 13 Jbeta primers. The assay was immunoSEQ multiplex PCR, and TCRdb's table has in-frame clones only and misses some. The ten most abundant clones cover about 0.8% of a sample with 150,000 to 200,000 clones. The sample was PBMCs. The receptors originated from a woman aged 18-29 years in good health and CMV-seropositive.

J is TRBJ2-7 and V is TRBV5-1; 13 bases agree with TRBD2. The CDR3 loop spans 18 amino acids. V lost 3 bases to trimming and J lost 5 bases; unmatched junction nucleotides: 14. Germline V gene sequence: CDR1 SGHRS, CDR2 YFSETQ. The CDR3 loop reads CASSSALLAGGPSNEQYF. The DNA of the CDR3 is TGCGCCAGCAGCTCAGCTCTACTAGCGGGAGGGCCGAGCAACGAGCAGTACTTC.

With respect to this clone: The DNA is omitted, as the CDR3 cannot be located on it reliably, and the CDR3 follows TCRdb's listing. This chain uses TRBV9 with TRBJ1-1; the tabulated D call, TRBD1, remains unverified against the DNA. The germline V gene has CDR1 SGDLS and CDR2 YYNGEE. The length of the CDR3 is 16 amino acids, counting both ends. CDR3 residues: CASSVSGQGTNTEAFF.

The genes are TRBV19 and TRBJ2-1; 8 nucleotides align to TRBD2. Germline CDR1 and CDR2: LNHDA and SQIVND (reference sequence). The CDR3 has 13 residues. The ends lost 7 bases at V and 2 bases at J; junction bases unmatched: 1. The CDR3 nucleotides read TGTGCCAGTAACGGGAGGGCCTACAATGAGCAGTTCTTC. It is translated as CASNGRAYNEQFF.

This chain joins TRBV14 and TRBJ2-3; 10 nucleotides agree with TRBD1. From germline, CDR1 is SGHDN and CDR2 FVKESK. CDR3 size: 18 residues. Trimming removed 4 bases from V and 5 bases from J; junction bases left unmatched: 15. The CDR3: CASSPGDRGPSAVDTQYF. As DNA, the CDR3 is TGTGCCAGCAGCCCCGGGGACAGGGGTCCCTCAGCCGTAGATACGCAGTATTTT.

The chain couples TRBV7-3 to TRBJ1-1; D may be TRBD1 (5 bases). This CDR3 contains 14 residues. The germline CDR1 and CDR2 sequences are SGHTA and FQGTGA. Trimming left V 4 bases short and J 1 base short, with 10 bases between. For the CDR3, the DNA is TGTGCCAGCAGCTCCCTGGGGGGGAACACTGAAGCTTTCTTT. Translating it yields CASSSLGGNTEAFF. Combining the CDR3 with reference TRBV7-3 and TRBJ1-1 gives the whole variable domain GAGVSQTPSNKVTEKGKYVELRCDPISGHTALYWYRQSLGQGPEFLIYFQGTGAADDSGLPNDRFFAVRPEGSVSTLKIQRTERGDSAVYLCASSSLGGNTEAFFGQGTRLTVV.

The chain joins TRBV9 to TRBJ2-1, with TRBD2 matching 10 bases. This CDR3 region has 16 residues. CDR1 is SGDLS, CDR2 YYNGEE, per germline. V shed 3 bases, J shed 4 bases, and the junction held 7 bases outside the gene matches. The CDR3 sequence is CASSARAGGLYNEQFF. Here the CDR3 DNA reads TGTGCCAGCAGCGCCCGAGCGGGGGGGCTATACAATGAGCAGTTCTTC. Full variable domain (rest looked up from reference TRBV9 and TRBJ2-1): DSGVTQTPKHLITATGQRVTLRCSPRSGDLSVYWYQQSLDQGLQFLIQYYNGEERAKGNILERFSAQQFPDLHSELNLSSLELGDSALYFCASSARAGGLYNEQFFGPGTRLTVL.

In regard to this clone: Other DNA sequences in the same sample also yield this CDR3. The rearrangement joins TRBV30 to TRBJ1-1; D gene unclear. Germline loops: CDR1 GTSNPN, CDR2 SVGIG (reference sequence). This CDR3 is built from 13 residues. V lost 0 bases and J 4 bases, leaving 9 bases between the germline ends. The DNA for the CDR3 is TGTGCCTGGAGTGTACGGGGTGGCACTGAAGCTTTCTTT. Translated: CAWSVRGGTEAFF.

The chain employs TRBV27 and TRBJ2-3; no clear D gene. The CDR3 is made up of 11 amino acids. Trimming pared 5 bases from V and 4 bases from J, leaving 4 bases between. Per the germline V gene, CDR1 is MNHEY and CDR2 is SMNVEV (reference sequence). CDR3 coding DNA: TGTGCCAGCAGTCAGGCAGATACGCAGTATTTT. Translation gives CASSQADTQYF.

V is TRBV7-8 and J is TRBJ2-3; D gene uncertain. CDR1 and CDR2 (germline): SGHVS, FQNEAQ. The CDR3 spans 16 residues. The V end was cut by 1 base, the J end by 1 base, with 12 bases between. For the CDR3, the DNA is TGTGCCAGCAGCTTAGAGCCGGGTTCGGGCACAGATACGCAGTATTTT. Amino acids: CASSLEPGSGTDTQYF.

The CDR3 region is CATSTRGDTEAFF. The CDR3 DNA sequence: TGTGCCACCAGCACCCGGGGGGACACTGAAGCTTTCTTT. The genes are TRBV15 and TRBJ1-1; weak D call: TRBD1 (5 bases). Germline-derived CDR1 and CDR2 are LNHNV and YYDKDF (reference sequence). The CDR3 is 13 amino acids. V was shortened by 4 bases and J by 3 bases, with 9 bases between the two germline ends.

V gene TRBV5-1 combines with J gene TRBJ1-2, with 9 bases matching TRBD1. The ends lost 6 bases at V and 7 bases at J; junction bases unmatched: 7. From germline, CDR1 is SGHRS and CDR2 YFSETQ. CDR3 size: 13 residues. The CDR3 here is CASTSLDRGGYTF. The CDR3, as DNA: TGCGCCAGCACCTCCCTGGACAGGGGTGGCTACACCTTC.